What follows are 18 T cell receptor beta chains derived from one specimen sequenced in a study of regulatory T cells in long-lasting Graves disease (dated by TCRdb to about 2021). Library method: multiplex PCR. Sequencing relied on an Illumina HiSeq 4000. CDR3 regions were amplified by Arm-PCR with iRepertoire HTBI primers to construct TCR beta libraries. The public reads were quality trimmed at Q25 with fastp and then assembled into clones with MiXCR by TCRdb, keeping productive beta chains. Each entry is one CDR3 protein sequence, shown with its most common DNA and genes. Across this sample there are 400,000 to 500,000 distinct CDR3 sequences, with 15% seen only once. Of the sample, about 8% falls within the top ten clones. The time point label here, explained by the study, means: newly diagnosed GD, antithyroid drugs for less than 3 months. RNA was extracted from PBMCs in TRIzol for both TCR sequencing and RNA sequencing.

The same sample was also used in a study of T cells in Graves' hyperthyroidism and ophthalmopathy.

Sample: peripheral blood mononuclear cells (PBMCs), taken at new diagnosis, from a patient treated with antithyroid drugs. All receptors come from a woman between 40 and 50 years old with Graves disease. Donor details come from another sample of the same person, matched by shared clones.

This clonotype was observed a handful of times. The chain employs TRBV7-6 and TRBJ2-5; 12 nucleotides line up with TRBD2. CDR3 length equals 15 residues. Germline CDR1 is SGHVS and CDR2 is FNYEAQ. After removal of 4 bases from V and 5 bases from J, the junction contained 5 bases not matched to a gene. CDR3 sequence reads: CASSSSGRARETQYF. CDR3 in DNA: TGTGCCAGCAGCTCTAGCGGGAGGGCCCGGGAGACCCAGTACTTC.

Details on this clonotype: Given a far larger clone just one base away, this is likely a sequencing read error. This chain joins TRBV20-1 and TRBJ2-3; tentative D call: TRBD2 (6 bases). The end of the DNA is better explained by TRBJ2-5, so the J call may be wrong. Germline CDR1 DFQATT, CDR2 SNEGSKA (reference sequence). The CDR3 is 16 amino acids. CDR3 DNA: TGCAGTGCTAGAACCTGGGGGACTGTTACCCAAGGGACCCAGTACTTC. As protein: CSARTWGTVTQGTQYF.

This clonotype was detected ten times or more. The chain has TRBV6-1 and TRBJ1-4; TRBD1 agrees at 11 bases. Germline values: CDR1 MNHNS, CDR2 SASEGT. The V segment lost 6 bases and the J segment 7 bases; nucleotides outside the gene matches: 10. The CDR3 length is 16 residues. CDR3 loop: CASSTTSGTGGEKLFF. The CDR3, as DNA: TGTGCCAGCAGCACCACCTCCGGGACAGGGGGTGAAAAACTGTTTTTT.

This clonotype was counted ten times or more. The chain links TRBV7-9 to TRBJ2-7; perhaps TRBD1 as D (6 bases). Trimming took off 6 bases at V and 4 bases at J, with 22 bases between the two ends. CDR1 is SEHNR, CDR2 FQNEAQ, per germline (reference sequence). The CDR3 is 16 amino acids. CDR3 in amino acids: CASSSTGRGAVYEQYF. The CDR3 bases are TGTGCCAGCAGTTCAACCGGCAGGGGCGCGGTTTACGAGCAGTACTTC. Full variable domain (remainder filled in from reference TRBV7-9 and TRBJ2-7): DTGVSQNPRHKITKRGQNVTFRCDPISEHNRLYWYRQTLGQGPEFLTYFQNEAQLEKSRLLSDRFSAERPKGSFSTLEIQRTEQGDSAMYLCASSSTGRGAVYEQYFGPGTRLTVT.

This clonotype was counted many times. The rearrangement links TRBV30 to TRBJ2-1; 11 bases are a match to TRBD2. Germline CDR1 and CDR2: GTSNPN and SVGIG (reference sequence). The ends lost 4 bases at V and 4 bases at J; junction bases unmatched: 0. The CDR3 covers 13 residues. CDR3 amino acids: CAWIAGGYNEQFF. The CDR3 nucleotides read TGTGCCTGGATAGCGGGAGGGTACAATGAGCAGTTCTTC.

The rearrangement links TRBV15 to TRBJ1-3; D is undetermined. The germline V and J ends were trimmed by 0 bases and 0 bases, with 9 bases remaining between them. The CDR3 is 16 residues long. The V gene's germline CDR1 is LNHNV and CDR2 YYDKDF (reference sequence). The CDR3 protein is CATSRDVSRSGNTIYF. The CDR3, as DNA: TGTGCCACCAGCAGAGATGTTAGTCGCTCTGGAAACACCATATATTTT.

The chain couples TRBV27 to TRBJ2-7, with 8 bases matching TRBD2. Germline trimming cut 7 bases from V and 2 bases from J; bases unmatched to any gene: 10. Per germline, CDR1 MNHEY and CDR2 SMNVEV (reference sequence). CDR3 length: 15 amino acids. Here the CDR3 reads CASIPSTGGPYEQYF. The CDR3 coding sequence is TGTGCCAGCATCCCCTCGACGGGAGGGCCCTACGAGCAGTACTTC.

This clonotype has at least ten counts. The chain employs TRBV11-3 and TRBJ2-6; D is ambiguous. In germline, CDR1 is SGHNT, CDR2 YENEEA. The CDR3 covers 16 residues. V was clipped by 2 bases and J by 0 bases, with 8 bases between them. CDR3 in DNA: TGTGCCAGCAGCTTAAGCCCCTCCTCTGGGGCCAACGTCCTGACTTTC. It is translated as CASSLSPSSGANVLTF. The variable domain in full, with the rest retrieved from reference TRBV11-3 and TRBJ2-6, is EAGVVQSPRYKIIEKKQPVAFWCNPISGHNTLYWYLQNLGQGPELLIRYENEEAVDDSQLPKDRFSAERLKGVDSTLKIQPAELGDSAVYLCASSLSPSSGANVLTFGAGSRLTVL.

This clonotype was picked up a small number of times. The chain couples TRBV29-1 to TRBJ2-7; the match to TRBD1 covers 10 bases. The CDR3 covers 13 residues. Germline CDR1 SQVTM, CDR2 ANQGSEA. Germline trimming cut 5 bases from V and 4 bases from J; bases unmatched to any gene: 5. DNA of the CDR3: TGCAGCGTTTCAGACAGGGGGCGATACGAGCAGTACTTC. This sequence encodes CSVSDRGRYEQYF.

Ten or more counts support this clonotype. This rearrangement joins TRBV12-3 or TRBV12-4 to TRBJ2-1; D not certain. The CDR3 sequence is 14 residues long. V was trimmed by 6 bases and J by 3 bases, leaving 12 bases between them. CDR3 protein: CASSLLLSYNEQFF. The CDR3 DNA sequence: TGTGCCAGCAGCCTTCTACTTAGCTACAATGAGCAGTTCTTC.

This clonotype was detected ten times or more. The chain links TRBV12-3 or TRBV12-4 to TRBJ2-1; TRBD2 agrees at 13 bases. V was pared by 5 bases and J by 6 bases, with 4 bases of the junction left unmatched. The CDR3 has 15 residues. CDR3 in amino acids: CASSLLAGGSNEQFF. In DNA form, the CDR3 reads TGTGCCAGCAGTCTACTAGCGGGAGGGAGCAATGAGCAGTTCTTC.

This clonotype occurred a few times. The rearrangement joins TRBV9 to TRBJ1-5, with no clear D. CDR1 and CDR2 (germline): SGDLS, YYNGEE. This CDR3 has 15 amino acids. Trimming pared 0 bases from V and 3 bases from J, leaving 10 bases between. As DNA, the CDR3 is TGTGCCAGCAGCGTAGCTGGGGATGACAATCAGCCCCAGCATTTT. It translates to CASSVAGDDNQPQHF.

This clonotype was seen a few times. V is TRBV6-2 or TRBV6-3 and J is TRBJ1-5, with D uncertain. This CDR3 comprises 15 residues. The V gene lost 2 bases and the J gene lost 2 bases, with 10 bases spanning the gap. Germline values: CDR1 MNHEY, CDR2 SVGEGT. The CDR3 region is CASSYGPPGNQPQHF. In nucleotides, the CDR3 is TGTGCCAGCAGTTACGGCCCCCCAGGCAATCAGCCCCAGCATTTT.

This clonotype was counted ten times or more. This sequence joins TRBV29-1 and TRBJ2-7; TRBD1 is a possible D gene (6 bases). The germline CDR1 and CDR2 sequences are SQVTM and ANQGSEA. This CDR3 has 13 amino acids. V lost 1 base and J lost 0, with 7 bases in between. In DNA form, the CDR3 reads TGCAGCGTTGAAGGGGACAACTCCTACGAGCAGTACTTC. Translating gives CSVEGDNSYEQYF.

This clonotype was counted ten times or more. The V gene is TRBV6-1, the J gene TRBJ2-1; TRBD2 matches at 14 bases. This CDR3 spans 17 amino acids. Per the germline V gene, CDR1 is MNHNS and CDR2 is SASEGT. V was clipped by 5 bases and J by 2 bases; unmatched bases: 5. CDR3 coding DNA: TGTGCCAGCAGTAGACTAGCGGGAGGGTTCGCCTACAATGAGCAGTTCTTC. Protein product: CASSRLAGGFAYNEQFF.

This clonotype was counted only a few times. The chain couples TRBV19 to TRBJ2-1; weak D call: TRBD1 (5 bases). The germline V and J ends were trimmed by 10 bases and 6 bases, with 19 bases remaining between them. CDR1 is LNHDA and CDR2 is SQIVND in the germline V gene (reference sequence). The CDR3 length is 14 residues. The CDR3 sequence: CAIETGRESNEQFF. The CDR3 DNA follows: TGTGCCATCGAAACGGGCAGGGAATCCAATGAGCAGTTCTTC.

This chain links TRBV18 with TRBJ2-1, with D possibly being TRBD1 or TRBD2 (5 bases each). The CDR3 loop spans 14 amino acids. The germline V gene encodes CDR1 KGHSH and CDR2 LQKENI. V was clipped by 4 bases and J by 7 bases, with 14 bases between them. CDR3 DNA sequence: TGTGCCAGCTCACTGGGACCGTCGGCAAATGAGCAGTTCTTC. Translating it yields CASSLGPSANEQFF.

This clonotype has at least ten counts. The chain has TRBV11-3 and TRBJ1-1; D perhaps matches TRBD1 (5 bases). The germline V gene encodes CDR1 SGHNT and CDR2 YENEEA. V shed 5 bases and J shed 1 base, with 14 bases lying between them. The CDR3 sequence is 15 residues long. This CDR3 reads CASSLRGLKNTEAFF. CDR3 sequence (DNA): TGTGCCAGCAGCCTGAGGGGTTTGAAGAACACTGAAGCTTTCTTT. Looking up the rest from reference TRBV11-3 and TRBJ1-1 gives the full variable domain: EAGVVQSPRYKIIEKKQPVAFWCNPISGHNTLYWYLQNLGQGPELLIRYENEEAVDDSQLPKDRFSAERLKGVDSTLKIQPAELGDSAVYLCASSLRGLKNTEAFFGQGTRLTVV.